This T cell receptor beta chain was obtained from a study of T cell changes during pregnancy in multiple sclerosis. Germline V gives CDR1 LNHDA, CDR2 SQIVND (reference sequence). Trimming removed 7 bases at V and 4 bases at J, with 14 bases between. The CDR3 length is 14 residues. Some clones are missing from TCRdb's copy, which holds only in-frame ones; the method was immunoSEQ multiplex PCR. The sample holds about 70,000 clones, approximately 94% seen once. The chain combines TRBV19 with TRBJ1-3; D is possibly TRBD1 (6 bases). The sequence was obtained from a female donor with multiple sclerosis, enrolled in a pregnancy study. Specimen: peripheral blood, collected in the third trimester of pregnancy. The CDR3 sequence is CASTPGTSGNTIYF. For the CDR3, the DNA is TGTGCCAGTACCCCCGGGACATCGGGAAACACCATATATTTT. Combining the CDR3 with reference TRBV19 and TRBJ1-3 gives the whole variable domain DGGITQSPKYLFRKEGQNVTLSCEQNLNHDAMYWYRQDPGQGLRLIYYSQIVNDFQKGDIAEGYSVSREKKESFPLTVTSAQKNPTAFYLCASTPGTSGNTIYFGEGSWLTVV.